This TCR beta chain derives from a study of molecular identifiers for immune sequencing clone quantification. Study-level background: Replicates split RNA from about 20,000 or 100,000 naive CD8 cells five ways, and the researchers sequenced four portions.

Bulk libraries came from a prior protocol with listed TCR primers. TCRdb itself ran the PCR reads through MiXCR, one entry per CDR3 protein. The sample has roughly 100,000 distinct CDR3 sequences; 35% are singletons. This clonotype was counted between two and nine times. Its specificity is not known. Whole-study findings and limits: Effector cells had over 99% of their molecules in clones above 20 RNA copies, while naive cells had under 1%.

J was trimmed by 2 bases and V by 10 bases; bases with no gene match: 5. Germline lookup yields CDR1 SGHVS and CDR2 FQNEAQ. The CDR3 runs to 13 residues. The material sequenced was naive CD8+ T cells from blood, with Jurkat cell RNA spiked in. Subset meaning: FACS-sorted CD8+CD4-CCR7+CD45RA+ naive T cells. The chain has TRBV7-8 and TRBJ2-3; 8 nucleotides match TRBD2. The receptor's source is a human donor in good health. Some libraries in this study had Jurkat cell RNA spiked in. CDR3 in DNA: TGTGCCACTAGCGGGTCTTCCACAGATACGCAGTATTTT. Translated, it gives CATSGSSTDTQYF.